This TCR beta chain is drawn from a study of identical twins. Via MiXCR, TCRdb re-called the 5' RACE reads, giving one row per CDR3 protein. Of over 600,000 distinct CDR3 sequences in the sample, 21% were seen once. Ten or more counts support this clonotype. V gave up 8 bases and J gave up 2 bases; unmatched junction bases: 5. The CDR3 consists of 13 residues. The same data also went into a second study, on T cells expressing NK-cell markers.

The chain combines TRBV12-3 or TRBV12-4 with TRBJ2-5, with 7 bases aligning to TRBD2. Input material: PBMCs. This sequence was found in a woman aged 18-29 years in good health. CDR3 DNA: TGTGCCAGCCGGGGGGACCTGCAAGAGACCCAGTACTTC. This translates into CASRGDLQETQYF.